This TCR beta chain was sequenced for a study of control samples from healthy donors and cancer patients. This CDR3 is 14 amino acids long. Trimming removed 1 base from V and 3 bases from J; junction bases left unmatched: 3. Germline V CDR1 and CDR2: SGHNT, YYREEE (reference sequence). Only in-frame clones appear in the TCRdb table, and some are missing; sequencing was by immunoSEQ multiplex PCR. The sample includes 130,000 or so clones, about 90% of them seen just once. The chain links TRBV5-4 to TRBJ2-7; 8 bases are shared with TRBD1. The receptor was derived from a man between 18 and 35 years old in good health. Sequencing was performed on blood. The CDR3 sequence: CASSLTGGIYEQYF. DNA for the CDR3: TGTGCCAGCAGCTTGACAGGGGGAATCTACGAGCAGTACTTC.